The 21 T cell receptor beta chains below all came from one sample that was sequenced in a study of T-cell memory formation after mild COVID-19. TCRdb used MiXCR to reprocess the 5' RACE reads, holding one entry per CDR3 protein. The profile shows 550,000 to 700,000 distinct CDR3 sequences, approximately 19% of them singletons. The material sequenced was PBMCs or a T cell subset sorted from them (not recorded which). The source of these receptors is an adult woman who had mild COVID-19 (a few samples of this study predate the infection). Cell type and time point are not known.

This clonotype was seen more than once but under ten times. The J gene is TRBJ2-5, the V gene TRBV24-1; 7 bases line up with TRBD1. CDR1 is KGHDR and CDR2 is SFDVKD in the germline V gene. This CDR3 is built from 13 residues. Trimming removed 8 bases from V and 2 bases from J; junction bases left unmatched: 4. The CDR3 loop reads CATKGRGQETQYF. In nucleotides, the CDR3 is TGTGCCACCAAGGGCAGGGGGCAAGAGACCCAGTACTTC.

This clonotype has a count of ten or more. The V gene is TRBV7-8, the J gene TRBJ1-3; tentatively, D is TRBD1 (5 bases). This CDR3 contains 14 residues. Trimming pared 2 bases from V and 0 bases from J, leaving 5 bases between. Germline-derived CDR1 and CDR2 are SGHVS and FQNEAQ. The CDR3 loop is CASSLQGSGNTIYF. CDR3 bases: TGTGCCAGCAGCTTACAGGGCTCTGGAAACACCATATATTTT.

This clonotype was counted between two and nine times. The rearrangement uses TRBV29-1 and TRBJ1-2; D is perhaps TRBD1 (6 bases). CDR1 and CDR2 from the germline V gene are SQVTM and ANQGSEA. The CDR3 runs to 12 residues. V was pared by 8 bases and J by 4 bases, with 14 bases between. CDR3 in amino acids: CSFLGGTYGYTF. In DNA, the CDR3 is TGCAGCTTCTTAGGGGGGACCTATGGCTACACCTTC.

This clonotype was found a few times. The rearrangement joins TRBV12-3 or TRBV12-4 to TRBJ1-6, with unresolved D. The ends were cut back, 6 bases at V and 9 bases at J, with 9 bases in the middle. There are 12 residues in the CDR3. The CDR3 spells CASSTGISPLHF. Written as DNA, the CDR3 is TGTGCCAGCAGCACGGGGATTTCACCCCTCCACTTT.

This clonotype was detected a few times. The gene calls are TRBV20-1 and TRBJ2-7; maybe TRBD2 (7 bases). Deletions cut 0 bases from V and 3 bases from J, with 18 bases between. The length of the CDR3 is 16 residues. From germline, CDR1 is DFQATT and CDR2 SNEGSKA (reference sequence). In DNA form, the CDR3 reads TGCAGTGCTAGAGATCAGGGGCGGGAGTCCTTCTACGAGCAGTACTTC. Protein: CSARDQGRESFYEQYF.

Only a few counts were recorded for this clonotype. CDR3 protein: CSARDGTTGYNEQFF. The CDR3 nucleotides are TGCAGTGCTAGAGATGGGACAACCGGGTACAATGAGCAGTTCTTC. The chain recombines TRBV20-1 with TRBJ2-1; perhaps TRBD1 as D (6 bases). CDR3 size: 15 residues. CDR1 DFQATT and CDR2 SNEGSKA come from the germline V gene (reference sequence). Trimming left V 0 bases short and J 4 bases short, with 13 bases between.

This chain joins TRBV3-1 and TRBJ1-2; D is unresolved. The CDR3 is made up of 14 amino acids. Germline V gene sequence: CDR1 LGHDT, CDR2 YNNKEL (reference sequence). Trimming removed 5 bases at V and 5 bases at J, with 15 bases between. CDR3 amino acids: CASSTPEGSYGYTF. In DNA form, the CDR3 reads TGTGCCAGCAGCACCCCAGAGGGCTCTTATGGCTACACCTTC.

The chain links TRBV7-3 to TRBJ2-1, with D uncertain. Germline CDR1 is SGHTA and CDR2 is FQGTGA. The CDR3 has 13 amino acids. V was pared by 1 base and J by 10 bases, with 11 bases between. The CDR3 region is CASSLMLTAEQFF. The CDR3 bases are TGTGCCAGCAGCTTAATGTTGACGGCAGAGCAGTTCTTC.

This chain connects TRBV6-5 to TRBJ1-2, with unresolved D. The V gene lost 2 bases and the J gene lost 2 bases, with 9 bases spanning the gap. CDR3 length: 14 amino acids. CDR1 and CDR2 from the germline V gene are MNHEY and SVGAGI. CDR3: CASSYRDRNYGYTF. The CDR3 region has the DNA TGTGCCAGCAGTTACCGCGACCGAAACTATGGCTACACCTTC.

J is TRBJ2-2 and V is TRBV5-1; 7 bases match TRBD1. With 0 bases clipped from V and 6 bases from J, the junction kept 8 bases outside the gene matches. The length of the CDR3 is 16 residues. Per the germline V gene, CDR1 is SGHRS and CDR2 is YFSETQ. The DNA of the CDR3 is TGCGCCAGCAGCTTGGTGGCAGGGGGTGTGTCCGGGGAGCTGTTTTTT. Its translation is CASSLVAGGVSGELFF.

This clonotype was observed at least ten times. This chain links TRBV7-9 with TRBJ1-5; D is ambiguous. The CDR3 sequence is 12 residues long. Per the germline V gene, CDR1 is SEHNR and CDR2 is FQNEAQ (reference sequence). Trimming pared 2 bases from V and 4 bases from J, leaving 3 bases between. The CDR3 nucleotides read TGTGCCAGCAGCTTATATAATCAGCCCCAGCATTTT. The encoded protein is CASSLYNQPQHF.

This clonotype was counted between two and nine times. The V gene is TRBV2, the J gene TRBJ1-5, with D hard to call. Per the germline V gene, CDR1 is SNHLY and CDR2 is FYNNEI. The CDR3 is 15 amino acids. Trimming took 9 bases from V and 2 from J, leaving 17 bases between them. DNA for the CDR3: TGTGCCAGTGGGAAGGGCAGTGGCGGCAATCAGCCCCAGCATTTT. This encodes CASGKGSGGNQPQHF.

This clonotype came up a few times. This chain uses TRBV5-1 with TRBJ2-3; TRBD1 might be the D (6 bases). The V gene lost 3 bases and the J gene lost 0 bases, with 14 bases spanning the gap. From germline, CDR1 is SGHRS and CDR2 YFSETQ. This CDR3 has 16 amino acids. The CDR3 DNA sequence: TGCGCCAGCAGCTCAAACAGGGCCTATAGCACAGATACGCAGTATTTT. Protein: CASSSNRAYSTDTQYF.

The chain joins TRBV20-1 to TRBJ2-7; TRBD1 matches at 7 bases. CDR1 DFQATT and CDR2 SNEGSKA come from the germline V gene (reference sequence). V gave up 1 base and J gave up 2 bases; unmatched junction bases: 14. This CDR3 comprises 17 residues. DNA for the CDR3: TGCAGTGCTAGAGCGGGGACAGACGATTTATATCCCTACGAGCAGTACTTC. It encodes CSARAGTDDLYPYEQYF.

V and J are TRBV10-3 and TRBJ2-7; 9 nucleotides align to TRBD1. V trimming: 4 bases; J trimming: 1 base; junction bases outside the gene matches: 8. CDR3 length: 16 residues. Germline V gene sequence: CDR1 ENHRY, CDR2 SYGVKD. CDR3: CAISGRGQGTSYEQYF. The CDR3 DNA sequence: TGTGCCATCAGTGGGCGAGGACAGGGGACATCCTACGAGCAGTACTTC.

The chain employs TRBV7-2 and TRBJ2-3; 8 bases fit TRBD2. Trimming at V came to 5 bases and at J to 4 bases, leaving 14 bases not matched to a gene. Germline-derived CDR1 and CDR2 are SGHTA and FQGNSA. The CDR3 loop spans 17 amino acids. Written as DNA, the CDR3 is TGTGCCAGCAGCGCATCCGGGACTAGTCCTGTTGCAGATACGCAGTATTTT. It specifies CASSASGTSPVADTQYF. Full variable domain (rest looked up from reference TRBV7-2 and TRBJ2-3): GAGVSQSPSNKVTEKGKDVELRCDPISGHTALYWYRQSLGQGLEFLIYFQGNSAPDKSGLPSDRFSAERTGGSVSTLTIQRTQQEDSAVYLCASSASGTSPVADTQYFGPGTRLTVL.

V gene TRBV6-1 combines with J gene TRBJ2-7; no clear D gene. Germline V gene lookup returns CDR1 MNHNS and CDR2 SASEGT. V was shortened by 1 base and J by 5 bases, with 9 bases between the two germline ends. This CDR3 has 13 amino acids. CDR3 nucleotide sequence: TGTGCCAGCAGTGAAGGACGAGGTAACGAGCAGTACTTC. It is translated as CASSEGRGNEQYF.

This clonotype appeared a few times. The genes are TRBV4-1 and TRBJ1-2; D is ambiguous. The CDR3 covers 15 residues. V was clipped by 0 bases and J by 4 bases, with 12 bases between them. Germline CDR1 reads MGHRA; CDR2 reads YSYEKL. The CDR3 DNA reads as TGCGCCAGCAGCCAAGAAGGCATTCAGCTCTATGGCTACACCTTC. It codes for CASSQEGIQLYGYTF.

CDR3 nucleotides: TGTGCCAGCAGCATGGGGACTAGCGGGCCAGATACGCAGTATTTT. Its translation is CASSMGTSGPDTQYF. V and J are TRBV5-4 and TRBJ2-3; 12 nucleotides align to TRBD2. Losses at the gene ends were 4 bases for V and 4 bases for J; bases not matched to a gene: 4. The CDR3 contains 15 residues. CDR1 SGHNT and CDR2 YYREEE come from the germline V gene (reference sequence). Full variable domain (remainder filled in from reference TRBV5-4 and TRBJ2-3): ETGVTQSPTHLIKTRGQQVTLRCSSQSGHNTVSWYQQALGQGPQFIFQYYREEENGRGNFPPRFSGLQFPNYSSELNVNALELDDSALYLCASSMGTSGPDTQYFGPGTRLTVL.

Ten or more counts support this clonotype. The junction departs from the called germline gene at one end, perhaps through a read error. The CDR3 sequence: CASSLEGYGYTF. In DNA form, the CDR3 reads TGTGCCAGCAGCTTAGAAGGGTATGGCTACACCTTC. The V call is TRBV5-1, the J call TRBJ1-2; D not resolved. CDR1 is SGHRS and CDR2 is YFSETQ in the germline V gene. The CDR3 has 12 amino acids.

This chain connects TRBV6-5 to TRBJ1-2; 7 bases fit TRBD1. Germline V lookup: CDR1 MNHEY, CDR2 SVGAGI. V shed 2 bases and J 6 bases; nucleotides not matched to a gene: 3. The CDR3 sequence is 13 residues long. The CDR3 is CASSYDRVDGYTF. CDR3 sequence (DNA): TGTGCCAGCAGTTACGACAGGGTCGATGGCTACACCTTC.